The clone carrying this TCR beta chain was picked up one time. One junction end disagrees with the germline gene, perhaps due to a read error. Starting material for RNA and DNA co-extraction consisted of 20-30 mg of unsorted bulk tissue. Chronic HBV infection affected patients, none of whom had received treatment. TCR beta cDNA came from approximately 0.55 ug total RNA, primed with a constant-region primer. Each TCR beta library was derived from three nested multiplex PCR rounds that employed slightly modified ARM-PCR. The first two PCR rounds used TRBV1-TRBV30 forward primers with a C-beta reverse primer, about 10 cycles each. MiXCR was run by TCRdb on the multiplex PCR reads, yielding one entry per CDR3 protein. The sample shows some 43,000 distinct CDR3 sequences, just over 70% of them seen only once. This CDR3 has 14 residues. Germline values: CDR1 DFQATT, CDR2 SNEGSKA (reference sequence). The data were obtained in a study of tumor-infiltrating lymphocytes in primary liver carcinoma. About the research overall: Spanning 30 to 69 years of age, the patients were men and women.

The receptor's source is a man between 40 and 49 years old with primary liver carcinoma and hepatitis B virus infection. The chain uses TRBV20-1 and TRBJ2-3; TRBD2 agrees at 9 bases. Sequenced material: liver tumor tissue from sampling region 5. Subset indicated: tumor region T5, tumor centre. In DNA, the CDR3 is TGCAATGCTACTAGCGGGTTTAGCACAGATACGCAGTATTTT. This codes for CNATSGFSTDTQYF.